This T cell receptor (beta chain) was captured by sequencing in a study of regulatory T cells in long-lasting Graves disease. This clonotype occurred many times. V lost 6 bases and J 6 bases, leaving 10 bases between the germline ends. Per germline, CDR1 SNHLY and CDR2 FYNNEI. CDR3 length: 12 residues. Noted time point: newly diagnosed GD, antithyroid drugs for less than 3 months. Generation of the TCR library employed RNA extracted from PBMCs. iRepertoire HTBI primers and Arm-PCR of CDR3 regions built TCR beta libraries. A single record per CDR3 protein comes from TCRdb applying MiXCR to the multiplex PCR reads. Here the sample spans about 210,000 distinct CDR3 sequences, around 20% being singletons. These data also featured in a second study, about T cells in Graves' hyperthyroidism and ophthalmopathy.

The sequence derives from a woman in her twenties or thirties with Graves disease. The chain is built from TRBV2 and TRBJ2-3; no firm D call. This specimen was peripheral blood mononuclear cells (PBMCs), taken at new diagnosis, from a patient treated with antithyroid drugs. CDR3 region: CASRATRDTQYF. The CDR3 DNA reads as TGTGCCAGCAGGGCAACAAGGGATACGCAGTATTTT.